Below are 27 T cell receptor beta chains sequenced from a single sample in a study of T cells after yellow fever vaccination (dated by TCRdb to the late 2010s). The intended sense of this specimen's treatment or condition label: live attenuated yellow fever vaccine strain. The library came from 5' RACE. The sequencer listed for this sample is Illumina NovaSeq 6000. The public reads were quality trimmed at Q25 with fastp and then assembled into clones with MiXCR by TCRdb, keeping productive beta chains. When rows share a CDR3 protein, they turn into one entry using the most common DNA and genes. This sample is represented by 250,000 to 350,000 distinct CDR3 sequences; roughly 4.3% of them were singletons. The top ten clones comprise approximately 19% of the sample. This specimen consisted of PBMCs, obtained 15 days after the yellow fever booster vaccination. Source of these receptors: a young man who received the YFV17D yellow fever vaccine.

This clonotype occurred many times. The genes are TRBV7-2 and TRBJ2-7, with 9 bases matching TRBD2. CDR3 size: 18 residues. Germline-derived CDR1 and CDR2 are SGHTA and FQGNSA. Trimming took 5 bases from V and 2 from J; bases not matched to a gene: 16. For the CDR3, the DNA is TGTGCCAGCAGCCCCCAGGGTTTGGGCGGGGGGGCCCCCTACGAGCAGTACTTC. This encodes CASSPQGLGGGAPYEQYF.

The sample holds many counts of this clonotype. This rearrangement joins TRBV20-1 to TRBJ2-5; 7 bases match TRBD2. The trim removed 2 bases at V and 5 bases at J, leaving 2 bases unmatched. The CDR3 runs 12 residues. Germline-derived CDR1 and CDR2 are DFQATT and SNEGSKA (reference sequence). In DNA form, the CDR3 reads TGCAGTGCTAGATACGGGGGGGAGACCCAGTACTTC. Amino acid sequence: CSARYGGETQYF.

For the CDR3, the DNA is TGCAGTGCTGCCGGGACAGGGGATGAAAAACTGTTTTTT. This gives the protein CSAAGTGDEKLFF. V and J are TRBV20-1 and TRBJ1-4; the match to TRBD1 covers 10 bases. The CDR3 is 13 amino acids. The germline CDR1 and CDR2 sequences are DFQATT and SNEGSKA (reference sequence). Trimming at V came to 5 bases and at J to 6 bases, leaving 3 bases not matched to a gene.

This clonotype was counted ten times or more. The V gene is TRBV3-1, the J gene TRBJ2-7, with D maybe TRBD1 (5 bases). V was shortened by 4 bases and J by 1 base, with 20 bases between the two germline ends. Germline loops: CDR1 LGHDT, CDR2 YNNKEL (reference sequence). The CDR3 consists of 17 residues. CDR3 region: CASSPAPGRAHSYEQYF. DNA for the CDR3: TGTGCCAGCAGCCCCGCCCCTGGCAGGGCCCATTCCTACGAGCAGTACTTC.

The sample holds many counts of this clonotype. V usage is TRBV7-3 and J usage is TRBJ2-3, with 8 bases lining up with TRBD2. The CDR3 is made up of 16 amino acids. CDR1 and CDR2 (germline): SGHTA, FQGTGA. With V trimmed by 1 base and J by 4 bases, 7 bases remained unmatched. The CDR3 sequence is CASSLNPGGPADTQYF. The CDR3 DNA sequence: TGTGCCAGCAGCTTAAACCCGGGGGGGCCCGCAGATACGCAGTATTTT.

The rearrangement uses TRBV7-2 and TRBJ1-1; D is possibly TRBD1 (6 bases). Germline-derived CDR1 and CDR2 are SGHTA and FQGNSA. The V and J ends lost 6 bases and 3 bases respectively, with 17 bases between them. This CDR3 spans 15 amino acids. Here the CDR3 DNA reads TGTGCCAGCAGAACCGGGACACTCTTTTACACTGAAGCTTTCTTT. Protein sequence: CASRTGTLFYTEAFF.

V is TRBV7-2 and J is TRBJ1-5; tentative D call: TRBD1 (5 bases). V lost 2 bases, J lost 8 bases, and 13 bases lay in between. Germline V gene data show CDR1 as SGHTA and CDR2 as FQGNSA. There are 14 residues in the CDR3. Here the CDR3 DNA reads TGTGCCAGCAGCTTATGCCGGGGGGTTAAGCCCCAGCATTTT. Amino acid sequence: CASSLCRGVKPQHF.

In this sample, this clonotype turned up a few times. DNA of the CDR3: TGTGCCAGCAGTTTAACCTTGGACCGGGAAGATGGCTACACCTTC. It translates to CASSLTLDREDGYTF. The chain joins TRBV7-9 to TRBJ1-2; D remains ambiguous. Between the trimmed V and J ends, which lost 6 bases and 6 bases, there was a span of 20 bases. This CDR3 contains 15 residues. CDR1 is SEHNR, CDR2 FQNEAQ, per germline (reference sequence).

This clonotype occurred a few times. The rearrangement joins TRBV7-9 to TRBJ1-4; 8 nucleotides match TRBD1. V lost 5 bases, J lost 7 bases, and 9 bases stayed unmatched. The CDR3 spans 15 residues. Germline V lookup: CDR1 SEHNR, CDR2 FQNEAQ (reference sequence). The CDR3 spells CASSPPGTGGEKLFF. The CDR3 nucleotides read TGTGCCAGCAGCCCCCCCGGGACAGGTGGTGAAAAACTGTTTTTT.

This clonotype has just a few counts. The genes are TRBV6-2 or TRBV6-3 and TRBJ1-2; possibly TRBD1 for D (5 bases). Germline V gene lookup returns CDR1 MNHEY and CDR2 SVGEGT. CDR3 length: 13 residues. V was shortened by 7 bases and J by 4 bases, with 13 bases between the two germline ends. CDR3 DNA sequence: TGTGCCAGCAAGCCCGACAGCCCCTATGGCTACACCTTC. Translation gives CASKPDSPYGYTF.

The V call is TRBV7-9, the J call TRBJ2-2, with 8 bases identical to TRBD1. This CDR3 is built from 19 residues. J was trimmed by 4 bases and V by 5 bases; bases with no gene match: 18. Germline lookup yields CDR1 SEHNR and CDR2 FQNEAQ (reference sequence). CDR3 in DNA: TGTGCCAGCAGCCGCACCCCTCAGAAACAGGGGGAAGGCACCGGGGAGCTGTTTTTT. This translates into CASSRTPQKQGEGTGELFF.

A few counts support this clonotype. The V and J genes are TRBV27 and TRBJ1-6; D possibly corresponds to TRBD1 (5 bases). The CDR3 has 14 amino acids. V was cut by 3 bases and J by 8 bases, with 11 bases left in between. Germline loops: CDR1 MNHEY, CDR2 SMNVEV (reference sequence). The CDR3 reads CASSFNGADSPLHF. CDR3 DNA: TGTGCCAGCAGTTTTAATGGGGCAGATTCACCCCTCCACTTT.

This clonotype was detected ten times or more. This sequence joins TRBV5-1 and TRBJ2-7, with TRBD2 matching 10 bases. After removal of 3 bases from V and 1 base from J, the junction contained 10 bases not matched to a gene. The germline CDR1 and CDR2 sequences are SGHRS and YFSETQ. The CDR3 is made up of 17 amino acids. CDR3 DNA: TGCGCCAGCAGCTCGAAGCGGGAGGGCCACTATTCCTACGAGCAGTACGTC. Amino acids: CASSSKREGHYSYEQYV.

The table lists this clonotype with many counts. The chain carries TRBV12-5 and TRBJ2-7; perhaps TRBD1 as D (5 bases). Per the germline V gene, CDR1 is LGHNT and CDR2 is FRNRAP. There are 13 residues in the CDR3. V was trimmed by 1 base and J by 5 bases, leaving 9 bases between them. The CDR3 DNA follows: TGTGCTAGTGGTTTGGAGGGGTTCAACGAGCAGTACTTC. Its protein is CASGLEGFNEQYF.

This clonotype came up many times. V usage is TRBV29-1 and J usage is TRBJ1-1; D is unresolved. The length of the CDR3 is 12 residues. In germline, CDR1 is SQVTM, CDR2 ANQGSEA. Trimming removed 1 base from V and 1 base from J, with 4 bases in between. The CDR3: CSVEGGNTEAFF. CDR3 nucleotide sequence: TGCAGCGTTGAAGGAGGGAACACTGAAGCTTTCTTT.

The chain carries TRBV6-5 and TRBJ1-2, with D perhaps TRBD1 (6 bases). Looked up from germline, CDR1 is MNHEY and CDR2 is SVGAGI. V was clipped by 4 bases and J by 6 bases, with 12 bases between them. This CDR3 has 13 amino acids. Written as DNA, the CDR3 is TGTGCCAGCAGTTCGACAGGAAGGCATGGCTACACCTTC. This codes for CASSSTGRHGYTF.

This chain joins TRBV4-1 and TRBJ1-2; D unresolved. V lost 2 bases to trimming and J lost 13 bases, with 14 bases between them. The CDR3 runs 12 residues. Germline V gene data show CDR1 as MGHRA and CDR2 as YSYEKL. The CDR3 sequence: CASSQRHLGFTF. The CDR3, as DNA: TGCGCCAGCAGCCAAAGACACCTGGGTTTCACCTTC.

At least ten counts were recorded for this clonotype. The genes are TRBV7-2 and TRBJ2-7, with TRBD1 identical over 11 bases. Germline trimming cut 5 bases from V and 4 bases from J; bases unmatched to any gene: 7. Germline V gene lookup returns CDR1 SGHTA and CDR2 FQGNSA. The CDR3 loop spans 15 amino acids. CDR3 DNA sequence: TGTGCCAGCAGCCTTGGGACAGGGGGAGTATACGAGCAGTACGTC. Its protein is CASSLGTGGVYEQYV.

A remark on this clonotype: One end of the junction does not line up with germline, which may come from a read error. The rearrangement joins TRBV4-3 to TRBJ1-1; D might be TRBD1 (6 bases). Germline CDR1 and CDR2: LGHNA and YSLEER. The CDR3 consists of 15 residues. The CDR3 DNA sequence: TGCGCCAGCAGCGAAGAGACAGGACCGAACACTGAAGCTTTCTTT. Its translation is CASSEETGPNTEAFF.

In its sample, this clonotype was seen many times. V is TRBV7-2 and J is TRBJ2-5; weak D call: TRBD1 (6 bases). Looked up from germline, CDR1 is SGHTA and CDR2 is FQGNSA. The CDR3 spans 15 residues. V was cut by 7 bases and J by 5 bases, with 20 bases left in between. The CDR3 reads CASIMTGTRGETQYF. DNA of the CDR3: TGTGCCAGCATCATGACTGGGACGAGGGGGGAGACCCAGTACTTC.

The V and J genes are TRBV18 and TRBJ2-5; D may correspond to TRBD1 or TRBD2 (6 bases each). Trimming shortened V by 6 bases and J by 0 bases, and 17 bases separated the two germline ends. The CDR3 spans 16 residues. The germline CDR1 and CDR2 sequences are KGHSH and LQKENI. The DNA for the CDR3 is TGTGCCAGCTCGTCACTCGGGGGCTCGTACCAAGAGACCCAGTACTTC. Translation: CASSSLGGSYQETQYF.

Only a few counts were recorded for this clonotype. The chain links TRBV4-2 to TRBJ2-2, with 8 nucleotides matching TRBD2. Trimming removed 4 bases from V and 5 bases from J; junction bases left unmatched: 9. The CDR3 has 16 amino acids. Germline CDR1 reads LGHNA; CDR2 reads YNFKEQ. The CDR3 reads CASSRGTGLETGELFF. In DNA, the CDR3 is TGTGCCAGCAGCCGCGGTACGGGACTAGAGACCGGGGAGCTGTTTTTT.

This clonotype has only a few counts. The chain has TRBV6-1 and TRBJ2-5, with TRBD1 identical over 7 bases. Per the germline V gene, CDR1 is MNHNS and CDR2 is SASEGT. V shed 8 bases and J 4 bases; nucleotides not matched to a gene: 7. This CDR3 contains 13 residues. The CDR3 DNA follows: TGTGCCAGCCTCATGACAGGGTTAGAGACCCAGTACTTC. This translates into CASLMTGLETQYF.

Ten or more counts support this clonotype. The chain uses TRBV20-1 and TRBJ2-7; TRBD1 matches at 8 bases. The CDR3 is 13 amino acids. CDR1 DFQATT and CDR2 SNEGSKA come from the germline V gene (reference sequence). The J segment lost 2 bases and the V segment lost 6 bases, leaving 6 bases of the junction unmatched. CDR3 in DNA: TGCAGTGCCGTGGACAGGGCCACCTACGAGCAGTACGTC. Amino acid sequence: CSAVDRATYEQYV.

The V call is TRBV20-1, the J call TRBJ2-1, with D tentatively TRBD2 (5 bases). V was trimmed by 4 bases and J by 4 bases, leaving 14 bases between them. Germline V gene data show CDR1 as DFQATT and CDR2 as SNEGSKA (reference sequence). The CDR3 contains 14 residues. The CDR3 nucleotides are TGCAGTGCTACGGGATCTCAAATTTACAATGAGCAGTTCTTC. Translated, it gives CSATGSQIYNEQFF.

The table lists this clonotype with a few counts. J is TRBJ2-7 and V is TRBV12-3 or TRBV12-4; D might be TRBD1 or TRBD2, each matching 5 bases. The V and J ends lost 3 bases and 2 bases respectively, with 8 bases between them. The CDR3 runs to 13 residues. The CDR3 sequence: CASSFGTTYEQYV. The CDR3 nucleotides are TGTGCCAGCAGTTTTGGGACCACCTACGAGCAGTACGTC.

This clonotype was seen at least ten times. This chain links TRBV5-6 with TRBJ2-1; TRBD1 matches 8 bases. Germline V CDR1 and CDR2: SGHDT, YYEEEE. V shed 1 base, J shed 4 bases, and the junction held 4 bases outside the gene matches. The CDR3 has 15 residues. The CDR3 DNA reads as TGTGCCAGCAGCTTGAGGACAGGGTTTTACAATGAGCAGTTCTTC. Encoded protein: CASSLRTGFYNEQFF. The full variable domain, with the rest looked up from reference TRBV5-6 and TRBJ2-1, is DAGVTQSPTHLIKTRGQQVTLRCSPKSGHDTVSWYQQALGQGPQFIFQYYEEEERQRGNFPDRFSGHQFPNYSSELNVNALLLGDSALYLCASSLRTGFYNEQFFGPGTRLTVL.